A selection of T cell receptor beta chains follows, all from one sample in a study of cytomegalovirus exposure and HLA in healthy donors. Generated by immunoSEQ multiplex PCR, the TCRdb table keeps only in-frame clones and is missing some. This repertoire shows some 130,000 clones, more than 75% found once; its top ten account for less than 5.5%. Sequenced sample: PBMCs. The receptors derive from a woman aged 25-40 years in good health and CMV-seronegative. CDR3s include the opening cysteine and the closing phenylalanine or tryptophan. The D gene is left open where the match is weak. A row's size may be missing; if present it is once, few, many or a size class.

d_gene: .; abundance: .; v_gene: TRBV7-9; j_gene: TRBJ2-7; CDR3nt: TGTGCCAGCAGCCATAGTGGAGGAGGCTTGAGCTCCTACGAGCAGTACTTC; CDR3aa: CASSHSGGGLSSYEQYF
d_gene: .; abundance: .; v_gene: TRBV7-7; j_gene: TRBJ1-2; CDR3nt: TGTGCTAGCAGCCCCCACACACCTAACTATGGCTACCCCTTC; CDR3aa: CASSPHTPNYGYPF
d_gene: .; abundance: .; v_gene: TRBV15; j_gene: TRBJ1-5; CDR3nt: TGTGCCACCAGCAGAGATAGAGCGCGCAATCAGCCCCAGCATTTT; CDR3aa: CATSRDRARNQPQHF
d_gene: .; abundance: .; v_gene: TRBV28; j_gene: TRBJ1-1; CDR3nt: TGTGCCAGCAGTTCATACCGACAGAACACTGAAGCTTTCTTT; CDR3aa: CASSSYRQNTEAFF
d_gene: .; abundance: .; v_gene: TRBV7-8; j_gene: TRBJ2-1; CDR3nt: TGTGCCAGCGGACAGAGCTCCTACAATGAGCAGTTCTTC; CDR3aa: CASGQSSYNEQFF
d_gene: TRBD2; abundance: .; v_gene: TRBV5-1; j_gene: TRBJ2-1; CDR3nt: TGCGCCAGCAGCTTGGGGACTAGCGGATACAATGAGCAGTTCTTC; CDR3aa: CASSLGTSGYNEQFF
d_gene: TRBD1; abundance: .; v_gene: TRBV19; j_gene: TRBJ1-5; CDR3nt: TGTGCCAGTAGGGACAGGGACAATCAGCCCCAGCATTTT; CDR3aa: CASRDRDNQPQHF
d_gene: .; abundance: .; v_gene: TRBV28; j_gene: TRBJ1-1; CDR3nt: TGTGCCAGCAGTCTACCGACAGCCACGAGCGAGGCTTTCTTT; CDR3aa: CASSLPTATSEAFF
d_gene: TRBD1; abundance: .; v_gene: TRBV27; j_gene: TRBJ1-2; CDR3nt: TGTGCCAGCGGACAGGGGAGGCGGGATGGCTACACCTTC; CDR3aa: CASGQGRRDGYTF
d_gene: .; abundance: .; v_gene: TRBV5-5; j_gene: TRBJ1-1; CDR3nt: TGTGCCAGCAGCTTGGGTGCAGGGTGGGACACTGAAGCTTTCTTT; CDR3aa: CASSLGAGWDTEAFF
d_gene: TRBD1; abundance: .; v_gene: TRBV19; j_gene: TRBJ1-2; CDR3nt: TGTGCCAGTAGTAAGCTCAGGGACAGGGGGCTCTACTGGATGGGCTATGGCTACACCTTC; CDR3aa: CASSKLRDRGLYWMGYGYTF
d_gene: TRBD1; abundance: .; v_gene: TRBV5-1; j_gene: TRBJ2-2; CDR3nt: TGCGCCAGCAGCCGACAGGGGTTCGGCGGGGAGCTGTTTTTT; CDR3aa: CASSRQGFGGELFF
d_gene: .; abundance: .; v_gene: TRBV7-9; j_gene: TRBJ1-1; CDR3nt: TGTGCCAGCAGCCCTACAGGGAACACTGAAGCTTTCTTT; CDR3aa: CASSPTGNTEAFF
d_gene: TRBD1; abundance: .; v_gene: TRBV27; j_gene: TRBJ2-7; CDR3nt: TGTGCCAGCAGTTCCCAACCCCTGGGACAGACCTTCTACGAGCAGTACTTC; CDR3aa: CASSSQPLGQTFYEQYF
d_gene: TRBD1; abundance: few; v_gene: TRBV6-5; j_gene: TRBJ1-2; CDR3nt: TGTGCCAGCAGTCGACCCGGACAGGGGTATGGCTACACCTTC; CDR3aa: CASSRPGQGYGYTF
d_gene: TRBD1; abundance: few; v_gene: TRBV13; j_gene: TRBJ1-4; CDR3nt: TGTGCCAGCAGCTTGGACAGGGCCCCTGAAAAACTGTTTTTT; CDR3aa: CASSLDRAPEKLFF
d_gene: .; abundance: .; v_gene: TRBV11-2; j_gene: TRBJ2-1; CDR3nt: TGTGCCAGCAGCTTAGAAGTCTACCCCTACAATGAGCAGTTCTTC; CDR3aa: CASSLEVYPYNEQFF
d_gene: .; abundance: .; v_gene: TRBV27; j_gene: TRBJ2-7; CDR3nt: TGTGCCAGCAGTAGGACATACGCCTACGAGCAGTACTTC; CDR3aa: CASSRTYAYEQYF